This T cell receptor beta chain was sequenced during a study of blood T cells in healthy people across ages. The CDR3 is 13 amino acids. Between the trimmed V and J ends, which lost 2 bases and 8 bases, there was a span of 12 bases. CDR1 is LGHDT and CDR2 is YNNKEL in the germline V gene (reference sequence). PCR was performed a second time for roughly 7 to 12 cycles using a sample-barcoded 5' primer and a J-beta primer mix. Via MiXCR, TCRdb re-called the 5' RACE reads, giving one row per CDR3 protein. The sample includes 350,000 to 450,000 distinct CDR3 sequences, roughly half of them seen just once. Aged roughly 6 to 100, donors were systemically healthy Caucasians from Russia. Isolation recovered at least 6.5 million PBMCs from every sample.

Sequenced sample: blood. The chain is built from TRBV3-1 and TRBJ1-2, with TRBD1 as a possible D gene (5 bases). The receptor was derived from a man between 60 and 75 years old in good health. The CDR3 spells CASSQQGRLGYTF. The CDR3 DNA reads TGTGCCAGCAGCCAACAGGGACGTCTCGGCTACACCTTC. The full variable domain, with the rest looked up from reference TRBV3-1 and TRBJ1-2, is DTAVSQTPKYLVTQMGNDKSIKCEQNLGHDTMYWYKQDSKKFLKIMFSYNNKELIINETVPNRFSPKSPDKAHLNLHINSLELGDSAVYFCASSQQGRLGYTFGSGTRLTVV.